The 26 T cell receptor beta chains presented below share a single source sample, sequenced in a study of shared T cell receptors in the human thymus. Libraries were prepared by immunoSEQ multiplex PCR; TCRdb keeps only in-frame clonotypes and omits some of them. The sample yields about 380,000 clones, 95% seen once. Source material: thymocytes. These receptor sequences come from a human donor.

This chain connects TRBV18 to TRBJ2-7; 12 bases agree with TRBD1. The germline CDR1 and CDR2 sequences are KGHSH and LQKENI. With V trimmed by 4 bases and J by 3 bases, 7 bases remained unmatched. The CDR3 length is 16 residues. CDR3 in amino acids: CASSQYGTGGIYEQYF. The CDR3, as DNA: TGTGCCAGCTCACAATATGGGACAGGGGGCATCTACGAGCAGTACTTC. The full variable domain, rest sourced from reference TRBV18 and TRBJ2-7, is NAGVMQNPRHLVRRRGQEARLRCSPMKGHSHVYWYRQLPEEGLKFMVYLQKENIIDESGMPKERFSAEFPKEGPSILRIQQVVRGDSAAYFCASSQYGTGGIYEQYFGPGTRLTVT.

This clone has only one observation. The V and J genes are TRBV27 and TRBJ2-3, with TRBD2 identical over 13 bases. J gave up 5 bases and V 6 bases, and 8 bases lay outside the gene matches. The germline V gene encodes CDR1 MNHEY and CDR2 SMNVEV (reference sequence). The CDR3 extends over 16 amino acids. The DNA of the CDR3 is TGTGCCAGCAGCAAACTAGCGGGAGGGAGTAGAGATACGCAGTATTTT. Residues: CASSKLAGGSRDTQYF.

The chain has TRBV11-1 and TRBJ2-1; 7 bases line up with TRBD1. Germline assignment: CDR1 SGHAT and CDR2 FQDESV (reference sequence). The CDR3 covers 14 residues. Losses at the gene ends were 5 bases for V and 2 bases for J; bases not matched to a gene: 3. The CDR3 DNA reads TGTGCCAGCAGCCCGGGACAGCCCTACAATGAGCAGTTCTTC. As protein: CASSPGQPYNEQFF.

The chain links TRBV19 to TRBJ1-2; the D gene is possibly TRBD1 (5 bases). The CDR3 length is 16 residues. Per the germline V gene, CDR1 is LNHDA and CDR2 is SQIVND (reference sequence). V was shortened by 5 bases and J by 4 bases, with 20 bases between the two germline ends. CDR3 sequence: CASSRVTGRSSYGYTF. In nucleotides, the CDR3 is TGTGCCAGTAGTCGAGTAACAGGCCGAAGTTCCTATGGCTACACCTTC.

The chain's CDR3 is CASSIAEQGTGFPQPQHF. The CDR3 region has the DNA TGTGCCAGTAGTATAGCGGAACAGGGGACGGGATTCCCTCAGCCCCAGCATTTT. The chain joins TRBV19 to TRBJ1-5, with TRBD1 matching 7 bases. The germline gives CDR1 LNHDA, CDR2 SQIVND (reference sequence). CDR3 length: 18 residues. Losses at the gene ends were 1 base for V and 6 bases for J; bases not matched to a gene: 15.

The chain is built from TRBV19 and TRBJ2-2; 7 bases fit TRBD1. Germline values: CDR1 LNHDA, CDR2 SQIVND (reference sequence). There are 16 residues in the CDR3. The V gene end was trimmed by 5 bases and the J gene end by 4 bases; junction bases not matched to a gene: 10. The DNA for the CDR3 is TGTGCCAGTAGTCCCCCGCCAGGGACAGCCACCGGGGAGCTGTTTTTT. Its protein product is CASSPPPGTATGELFF.

J is TRBJ2-1 and V is TRBV7-9; D is unclear. Germline V gene data show CDR1 as SEHNR and CDR2 as FQNEAQ (reference sequence). With 5 bases removed from V and 7 bases from J, the gap between germline ends came to 9 bases. The CDR3 runs 12 residues. CDR3 protein: CASSLGFNEQFF. DNA of the CDR3: TGTGCCAGCAGCCTCGGGTTTAATGAGCAGTTCTTC.

This chain uses TRBV7-6 with TRBJ2-4; 15 bases align to TRBD2. CDR1 SGHVS and CDR2 FNYEAQ come from the germline V gene. J was trimmed by 1 base and V by 5 bases; bases with no gene match: 9. This CDR3 region has 19 residues. The CDR3 nucleotides are TGTGCCAGCAGCCCCGGACTAGCGGGAGGGAGACTGGCCAAAAACATTCAGTACTTC. This sequence encodes CASSPGLAGGRLAKNIQYF.

The chain is built from TRBV5-1 and TRBJ2-5; unclear D gene. The CDR3 contains 15 residues. Germline V lookup: CDR1 SGHRS, CDR2 YFSETQ. The germline V and J ends were trimmed by 0 bases and 2 bases, with 11 bases remaining between them. CDR3 sequence (DNA): TGCGCCAGCAGCTTGGGAGATTCGAGGCAAGAGACCCAGTACTTC. This translates into CASSLGDSRQETQYF.

The chain combines TRBV28 with TRBJ2-1; D is perhaps TRBD2 (5 bases). Trimming took 0 bases from V and 3 from J, leaving 24 bases between them. CDR1 is MDHEN and CDR2 is SYDVKM in the germline V gene. The CDR3 is 20 residues long. The CDR3 loop is CASSLCTRSKLRGCYNEQFF. The CDR3 nucleotides are TGTGCCAGCAGTTTATGCACCCGGAGCAAGCTGCGCGGGTGCTACAATGAGCAGTTCTTC.

This rearrangement joins TRBV30 to TRBJ1-5, with unresolved D. The CDR3 is 13 residues long. Per the germline V gene, CDR1 is GTSNPN and CDR2 is SVGIG (reference sequence). Trimming left V 2 bases short and J 5 bases short, with 10 bases between. CDR3 amino acids: CAWSSWRDQPQHF. CDR3 coding DNA: TGTGCCTGGAGTTCCTGGAGGGATCAGCCCCAGCATTTT.

J is TRBJ2-7 and V is TRBV28, with TRBD2 matching 7 bases. The germline V gene has CDR1 MDHEN and CDR2 SYDVKM. Unmatched junction bases numbered 9, after V lost 7 bases and J lost 3 bases. The CDR3 is 14 amino acids. The DNA of the CDR3 is TGTGCCAGCACCCTGGAGGGGAGGGTCTACGAGCAGTACTTC. Protein product: CASTLEGRVYEQYF.

This clone occurred once. The chain employs TRBV28 and TRBJ2-3, with D possibly being TRBD1 (5 bases). Trimming removed 6 bases from V and 1 base from J, with 11 bases in between. The germline V gene encodes CDR1 MDHEN and CDR2 SYDVKM. The CDR3 covers 14 residues. CDR3: CASSTRQRTDTQYF. CDR3 bases: TGTGCCAGCAGCACGAGACAGCGCACAGATACGCAGTATTTT.

This sequence joins TRBV28 and TRBJ1-2; unclear D gene. V was pared by 5 bases and J by 8 bases, with 21 bases between. From germline, CDR1 is MDHEN and CDR2 SYDVKM. CDR3 size: 15 residues. The CDR3 loop is CASSLASPGSGGYTF. The CDR3, as DNA: TGTGCCAGCAGTCTCGCCTCGCCGGGATCTGGAGGCTACACCTTC.

The rearrangement links TRBV6-4 to TRBJ2-5; D call uncertain. CDR1 and CDR2 from the germline V gene are MRHNA and SNTAGT. The germline V and J ends were trimmed by 0 bases and 5 bases, with 13 bases remaining between them. The CDR3 spans 15 residues. The CDR3 sequence: CASSDSRLVGETQYF. CDR3 nucleotide sequence: TGTGCCAGCAGTGACTCGAGGCTAGTTGGCGAGACCCAGTACTTC.

The rearrangement links TRBV19 to TRBJ2-7; 9 bases agree with TRBD1. With 0 bases clipped from V and 5 bases from J, the junction kept 11 bases outside the gene matches. Germline CDR1 LNHDA, CDR2 SQIVND (reference sequence). CDR3 length equals 17 residues. The CDR3 is CASSIEGPGQGPHEQYF. The CDR3 DNA is TGTGCCAGTAGTATAGAGGGACCGGGACAGGGTCCCCACGAGCAGTACTTC.

This chain links TRBV4-3 with TRBJ2-5; D is undetermined. Germline CDR1 reads LGHNA; CDR2 reads YSLEER. The CDR3 contains 13 residues. Trimming took 2 bases from V and 5 from J, leaving 9 bases between them. The CDR3 nucleotides read TGCGCCAGCAGCCAAAGGGAACTGGAGACCCAGTACTTC. This gives the protein CASSQRELETQYF.

The chain links TRBV27 to TRBJ1-2; TRBD1 might be the D (6 bases). Deletions cut 6 bases from V and 3 bases from J, with 11 bases between. The CDR3 has 13 amino acids. The V gene's germline CDR1 is MNHEY and CDR2 SMNVEV (reference sequence). CDR3 DNA sequence: TGTGCCAGCAGCCCCAGGGGCCACTATGGCTACACCTTC. It encodes CASSPRGHYGYTF.

This clone came up once. Sequence at one end of the junction differs from germline and may be a read error. This sequence joins TRBV7-7 and TRBJ2-5; 11 bases are a match to TRBD2. Germline CDR1 SSHAT, CDR2 FNYEAQ (reference sequence). This CDR3 has 16 amino acids. CDR3 in DNA: TGTGCTAGCAGCCGTAGAGGGACTAGCGGCCAAGAGACCCAGTACTTC. This codes for CASSRRGTSGQETQYF.

Details on this clone: The sample holds other DNA sequences that translate to the same CDR3. The V and J genes are TRBV4-1 and TRBJ2-2; perhaps TRBD2 as D (5 bases). CDR3 length equals 17 residues. The V gene lost 0 bases and the J gene lost 3 bases, with 14 bases spanning the gap. Germline lookup yields CDR1 MGHRA and CDR2 YSYEKL. DNA for the CDR3: TGCGCCAGCAGCCAAGATCTACGGGGTGGGGACACCGGGGAGCTGTTTTTT. Translated, it gives CASSQDLRGGDTGELFF.

V gene TRBV9 combines with J gene TRBJ2-1; weak D call: TRBD1 (6 bases). The length of the CDR3 is 17 residues. Germline CDR1 reads SGDLS; CDR2 reads YYNGEE. Between the trimmed V and J ends, which lost 4 bases and 8 bases, there was a span of 25 bases. The chain's CDR3 is CASSPRRRTAASHEQFF. The DNA of the CDR3 is TGTGCCAGCAGCCCCAGACGAAGGACAGCCGCGTCTCATGAGCAGTTCTTC.

The table lists this clone with a count of one. The chain uses TRBV19 and TRBJ2-1; TRBD2 matches 11 bases. J was trimmed by 8 bases and V by 3 bases; bases with no gene match: 9. Per the germline V gene, CDR1 is LNHDA and CDR2 is SQIVND (reference sequence). This CDR3 spans 16 amino acids. DNA of the CDR3: TGTGCCAGTAGTATGTGGCCTAGCGGGAGGATCTATGAGCAGTTCTTC. Protein sequence: CASSMWPSGRIYEQFF.

This sequence joins TRBV5-6 and TRBJ2-7; TRBD2 aligns across 11 bases. With 2 bases clipped from V and 2 bases from J, the junction kept 12 bases outside the gene matches. The CDR3 has 18 amino acids. Germline V gene sequence: CDR1 SGHDT, CDR2 YYEEEE. CDR3 DNA sequence: TGTGCCAGCAGCTTCCTAGCGGGAGGTCCCCAGGGGACCTACGAGCAGTACTTC. Translated: CASSFLAGGPQGTYEQYF. Variable domain in full (rest from reference TRBV5-6 and TRBJ2-7): DAGVTQSPTHLIKTRGQQVTLRCSPKSGHDTVSWYQQALGQGPQFIFQYYEEEERQRGNFPDRFSGHQFPNYSSELNVNALLLGDSALYLCASSFLAGGPQGTYEQYFGPGTRLTVT.

The genes are TRBV23-1 and TRBJ2-1; 7 nucleotides agree with TRBD2. Being an ORF, TRBV23-1 has a function that is uncertain. The CDR3 contains 16 residues. The ends lost 0 bases at V and 2 bases at J; junction bases unmatched: 4. The CDR3 loop is CASSQSQRDAYNEQFF. CDR3 DNA sequence: TGCGCCAGCAGTCAATCGCAGCGGGACGCCTACAATGAGCAGTTCTTC.

This chain uses TRBV15 with TRBJ2-1; 7 bases fit TRBD2. The CDR3 covers 14 residues. Germline V lookup: CDR1 LNHNV, CDR2 YYDKDF (reference sequence). Trimming removed 5 bases from V and 6 bases from J; junction bases left unmatched: 7. In DNA, the CDR3 is TGTGCCACCAGCGGGGGGGTATCGCGCAATGAGCAGTTCTTC. Its protein is CATSGGVSRNEQFF.

This sequence joins TRBV19 and TRBJ2-1; D is unresolved. Per the germline V gene, CDR1 is LNHDA and CDR2 is SQIVND (reference sequence). V lost 2 bases to trimming and J lost 8 bases, with 16 bases between them. The length of the CDR3 is 15 residues. The CDR3 loop is CASSICPTVRDEQFF. For the CDR3, the DNA is TGTGCCAGTAGTATATGTCCCACAGTTCGCGATGAGCAGTTCTTC.